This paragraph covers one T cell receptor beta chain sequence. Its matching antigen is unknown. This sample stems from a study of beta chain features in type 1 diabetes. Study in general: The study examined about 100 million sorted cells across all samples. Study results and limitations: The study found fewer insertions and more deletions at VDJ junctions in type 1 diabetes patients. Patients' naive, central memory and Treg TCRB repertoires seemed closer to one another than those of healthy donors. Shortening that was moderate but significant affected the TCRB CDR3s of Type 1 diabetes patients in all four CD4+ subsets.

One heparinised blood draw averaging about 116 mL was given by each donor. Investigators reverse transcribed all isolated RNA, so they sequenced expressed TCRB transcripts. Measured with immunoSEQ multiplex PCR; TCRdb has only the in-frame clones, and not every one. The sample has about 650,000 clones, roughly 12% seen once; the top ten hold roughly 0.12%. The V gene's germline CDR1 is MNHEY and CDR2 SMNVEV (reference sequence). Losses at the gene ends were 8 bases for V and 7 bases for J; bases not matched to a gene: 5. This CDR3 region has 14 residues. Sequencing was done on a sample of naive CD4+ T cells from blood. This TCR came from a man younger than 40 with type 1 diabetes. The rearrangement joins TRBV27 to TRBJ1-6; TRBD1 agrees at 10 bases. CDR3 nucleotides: TGTGCCAGCTCCCGGGACAGGGGAAATTCACCCCTCCACTTT. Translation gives CASSRDRGNSPLHF.